The clone carrying this T cell receptor (beta chain) was seen repeatedly, ten times or more. The data are from a study of CD8+CD57+ T cells in acquired aplastic anemia. Background on the study: Recorded DNA amounts for sorted CD4+ and CD8+ cells had an average of approximately 2.9 ug. Around 11 million reads were obtained on average for healthy donor CD4+ cells.

Investigators profiled TCR beta VDJ and CDR3 from genomic DNA template. TCRdb redid the calling of the reads with MiXCR, one entry per CDR3 protein. The sample holds under 250,000 distinct CDR3 sequences, 34% seen once. This CDR3 is built from 14 residues. After removal of 4 bases from V and 5 bases from J, the junction contained 8 bases not matched to a gene. CDR1 is PRHDT and CDR2 is FYEKMQ in the germline V gene (reference sequence). The source of this sequence is a human donor in good health, serving as a control. This sequence joins TRBV13 and TRBJ2-7; TRBD1 matches at 7 bases. Specimen: sorted CD4+, CD8+, or CD8+CD57+ T cells (not recorded which) from PBMCs. This CDR3 reads CASSYAGGGHEQYF. CDR3 nucleotide sequence: TGTGCCAGCAGCTACGCAGGGGGTGGCCACGAGCAGTACTTC.